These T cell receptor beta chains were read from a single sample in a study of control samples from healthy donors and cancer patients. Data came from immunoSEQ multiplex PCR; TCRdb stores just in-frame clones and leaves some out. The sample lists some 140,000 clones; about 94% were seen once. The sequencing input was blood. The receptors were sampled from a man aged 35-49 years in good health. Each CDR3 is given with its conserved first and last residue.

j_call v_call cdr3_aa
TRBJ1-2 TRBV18 CASSVRDSPNYGYTF
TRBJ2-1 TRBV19 CASSILGQGYNEQFF
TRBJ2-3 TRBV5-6 CASSARVTDTQYF
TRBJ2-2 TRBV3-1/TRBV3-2 CASSQENGELFF
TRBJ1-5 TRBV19 CASSMKGGKVGPQHF
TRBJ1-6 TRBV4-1 CASSQDHRAPTLHF
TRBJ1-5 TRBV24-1 CATSDPPPDHNQPQHF
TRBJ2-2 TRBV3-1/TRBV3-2 CASSWDPRAGELFF
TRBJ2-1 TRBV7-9 CASSLGGGPSNEQFF
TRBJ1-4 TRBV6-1 CASSDKGGFNEKLFF
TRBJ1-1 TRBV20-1 CSASSSYEAFF
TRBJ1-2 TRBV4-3 CASSRDRVNYGYTF
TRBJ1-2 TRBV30 CACPGTGRVRDYGYTF
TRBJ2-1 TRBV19 CASAQGGLDEQFF
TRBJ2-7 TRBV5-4 CASSFPGPHYEQYF
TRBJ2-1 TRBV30 CAWRPLDRYNEQFF
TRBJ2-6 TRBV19 CASSITEYSGANVLTF
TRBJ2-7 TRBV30 CAWQTGTSYSNEQYF
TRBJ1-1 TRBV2 CASSAHRGTEAFF
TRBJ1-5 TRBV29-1 CSVGTGGNQPQHF
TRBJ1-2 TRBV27 CASSGTGAPSHGYTF
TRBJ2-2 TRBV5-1 CASSLAPGELFF